The sequence of this T cell receptor (beta chain) was determined in a study of identical twins. General study findings and limits: Fewer insertions were carried by abundant cord blood beta clonotypes, but none was seen in memory repertoires.

About this clonotype itself: Its target is not known.

One entry per CDR3 protein results from TCRdb running MiXCR on the 5' RACE reads. The data hold about 520,000 distinct CDR3 sequences, with approximately 22% observed a single time. The donors were all healthy and Caucasian. Trimming cost V 3 bases and J 2 bases, with 5 bases left between them. This CDR3 has 13 amino acids. The same specimen was also included in a second study, on T cells expressing NK-cell markers. This second report adds: Just one sequenced donor of eight was HCMV-seronegative, while seven were seropositive. Of CD8+ T cells, about 1.0-7.5% belonged to dominant NKG2C+ clonotypes in 5 to 7 donors.

The receptor was derived from a woman under 30 in good health. The specimen was CD4+ T cells sorted from blood. The chain uses TRBV12-3 or TRBV12-4 and TRBJ1-3, with D unclear. CDR3 in DNA: TGTGCCAGCAGTTTCCAGGCTGGAAACACCATATATTTT. Protein sequence: CASSFQAGNTIYF.